The 12 T cell receptor beta chains below were found in one sample sequenced in a study of T cell clonality in common variable immunodeficiency. TCRdb keeps only in-frame clones here, not all; method: immunoSEQ multiplex PCR. The data show tens of thousands of clones, with none appearing a single time. The sequencing input was peripheral blood mononuclear cells. These receptor sequences come from a person between 18 and 69 years old in good health.

This clone was seen at least ten times. The CDR3 end is not reached by the read, which stops 3 residues before it; the germline J gene fills it in. J is TRBJ2-7 and V is TRBV4-1, with TRBD2 identical over 10 bases. CDR1 is MGHRA, CDR2 YSYEKL, per germline. The CDR3 consists of 17 residues. V shed 1 base, J shed 1 base, and the junction held 7 bases outside the gene matches. CDR3 in amino acids: CASSQASGRAQSYEQYF. CDR3 DNA (partial): TGCGCCAGCAGCCAAGCCAGCGGGAGGGCCCAGTCCTACGAG.

This clone was seen ten or more times. The read ends 3 residues early relative to the CDR3; the germline J gene fills the gap. J is TRBJ2-7 and V is TRBV18; TRBD1 matches 9 bases. CDR3 length: 15 amino acids. The junction had 8 bases not matched to a gene; V was cut back by 3 bases and J by 5 bases. Germline loops: CDR1 KGHSH, CDR2 LQKENI. CDR3 loop: CASSPIQGAFNEQYF. The CDR3 DNA, read in part, is TGTGCCAGCTCACCGATACAGGGGGCGTTTAACGAG.

This clone came up many times. With the read ending 3 residues before the CDR3 end, the germline J gene is used to fill in that end. This chain uses TRBV5-1 with TRBJ2-2; 12 nucleotides agree with TRBD2. CDR1 is SGHRS, CDR2 YFSETQ, per germline. The trim removed 4 bases at V and 5 bases at J, leaving 6 bases unmatched. The CDR3 contains 16 residues. The CDR3 bases that were read are TGCGCCAGCAGCCGGACTCTAGCGGGAGGGACCGGGGAG. This translates into CASSRTLAGGTGE. In full, the CDR3 is CASSRTLAGGTGELFF. Full variable domain (remainder filled in from reference TRBV5-1 and TRBJ2-2): KAGVTQTPRYLIKTRGQQVTLSCSPISGHRSVSWYQQTPGQGLQFLFEYFSETQRNKGNFPGRFSGRQFSNSRSEMNVSTLELGDSALYLCASSRTLAGGTGELFFGEGSRLTVL.

This clone occurred many times. Coverage ceases 3 residues before the CDR3 finishes, and the germline J gene fills in the end. The chain couples TRBV28 to TRBJ2-3, with 7 bases lining up with TRBD2. The CDR3 extends over 13 amino acids. CDR1 MDHEN and CDR2 SYDVKM come from the germline V gene. With V trimmed by 5 bases and J by 5 bases, 4 bases remained unmatched. The CDR3 bases that were read are TGTGCCAGCAGTCCTGGGGGGGAAGATACG. It specifies CASSPGGEDT. The full CDR3 reads CASSPGGEDTQYF.

This clone was seen many times. The read ends 3 residues before the CDR3 terminus; that terminus is restored from the germline J gene. The chain has TRBV19 and TRBJ2-7, with TRBD1 matching over 9 bases. Trimming at V came to 3 bases and at J to 5 bases, leaving 11 bases not matched to a gene. Germline CDR1 is LNHDA and CDR2 is SQIVND (reference sequence). The CDR3 runs to 16 residues. CDR3 DNA, as far as it was read: TGTGCCAGTAGTATCGCGACAGGACAGGGGAGCGACGAG. The encoded protein is CASSIATGQGSDE. The whole CDR3 sequence reads CASSIATGQGSDEQYF.

This clone was seen at least ten times. Sequencing ends 3 residues short of the CDR3 end; the germline J gene provides the rest. The chain employs TRBV19 and TRBJ1-5; the match to TRBD1 covers 7 bases. V dropped 2 bases and J dropped 2; count of bases not matched to a gene: 3. CDR3 length: 15 amino acids. In germline, CDR1 is LNHDA, CDR2 SQIVND (reference sequence). CDR3: CASSISGQGNQPQHF. Incomplete CDR3 DNA: TGTGCCAGTAGTATAAGCGGACAGGGCAATCAGCCC. Full variable domain (outside the CDR3, taken from reference TRBV19 and TRBJ1-5): DGGITQSPKYLFRKEGQNVTLSCEQNLNHDAMYWYRQDPGQGLRLIYYSQIVNDFQKGDIAEGYSVSREKKESFPLTVTSAQKNPTAFYLCASSISGQGNQPQHFGDGTRLSIL.

In this sample, this clone turned up many times. The read gets to within 3 residues of the CDR3 end, and the germline J gene fills in the rest. This rearrangement joins TRBV7-9 to TRBJ2-7, with D perhaps TRBD2 (5 bases). The CDR3 length is 14 residues. V was clipped by 3 bases and J by 2 bases, with 11 bases between them. The germline CDR1 and CDR2 sequences are SEHNR and FQNEAQ (reference sequence). CDR3 DNA (partial): TGTGCCAGCAGCTTTGAGAGGGCCACCTACGAG. Protein product: CASSFERATYE. From start to end, the CDR3 is CASSFERATYEQYF.

Ten or more counts support this clone. Read data end 3 residues before the CDR3 end; the end is taken from the germline J gene. The chain joins TRBV20-1 to TRBJ2-7, with 12 bases fitting TRBD2. Trimming took 3 bases from V and 5 from J; bases not matched to a gene: 8. Germline V gene sequence: CDR1 DFQATT, CDR2 SNEGSKA (reference sequence). This CDR3 contains 15 residues. The sequenced CDR3 bases are TGCAGTGCTAGTCCCGGACTAGCGGGAATGGACGAG. This sequence encodes CSASPGLAGMDE. The CDR3 in full is CSASPGLAGMDEQYF.

In its sample, this clone was seen many times. The read ends 3 residues early relative to the CDR3; the germline J gene fills the gap. The chain links TRBV5-6 to TRBJ1-2; no clear D. Per the germline V gene, CDR1 is SGHDT and CDR2 is YYEEEE. The CDR3 consists of 13 residues. Trimming pared 4 bases from V and 3 bases from J, leaving 10 bases between. The CDR3 sequence is CASSPLEDYGYTF. Incomplete CDR3 DNA: TGTGCCAGCAGCCCGCTCGAGGACTATGGC.

This clone was found many times. The read finishes 3 residues shy of the CDR3 end, and the germline J gene is used to complete it. The rearrangement uses TRBV7-6 and TRBJ2-2; weak D call: TRBD1 (6 bases). The CDR3 runs to 15 residues. Trimming pared 5 bases from V and 6 bases from J, leaving 16 bases between. CDR1 is SGHVS and CDR2 is FNYEAQ in the germline V gene. CDR3 region: CASSPQTGSAGELFF. The CDR3 DNA, read in part, is TGTGCCAGCAGCCCTCAAACAGGGTCCGCCGGGGAG. Based on the CDR3 plus reference TRBV7-6 and TRBJ2-2, the full variable domain is GAGVSQSPRYKVTKRGQDVALRCDPISGHVSLYWYRQALGQGPEFLTYFNYEAQQDKSGLPNDRFSAERPEGSISTLTIQRTEQRDSAMYRCASSPQTGSAGELFFGEGSRLTVL.

This clone was found a few times. The read terminates 3 residues ahead of where the CDR3 ends, so the germline J gene completes it. This chain links TRBV20-1 with TRBJ1-1; TRBD1 aligns across 8 bases. From germline, CDR1 is DFQATT and CDR2 SNEGSKA (reference sequence). With 0 bases clipped from V and 0 bases from J, the junction kept 6 bases outside the gene matches. The CDR3 runs 16 residues. CDR3 DNA (partial): TGCAGTGCTAGAGACGCGGGACAGGCAATGAACACTGAA. Its protein product is CSARDAGQAMNTE. The full CDR3 reads CSARDAGQAMNTEAFF.

This clone was seen ten or more times. Read coverage stops 3 residues before the CDR3 terminus; the germline J gene supplies the remainder. The chain has TRBV20-1 and TRBJ1-2; a possible D gene is TRBD1 (5 bases). The CDR3 has 14 residues. CDR1 and CDR2 from the germline V gene are DFQATT and SNEGSKA (reference sequence). The sequenced part of the CDR3 DNA is TGCAGTGCTAGAGATTCCCGGGGGGTAATGGGC. It translates to CSARDSRGVMG. The entire CDR3 is CSARDSRGVMGYTF.